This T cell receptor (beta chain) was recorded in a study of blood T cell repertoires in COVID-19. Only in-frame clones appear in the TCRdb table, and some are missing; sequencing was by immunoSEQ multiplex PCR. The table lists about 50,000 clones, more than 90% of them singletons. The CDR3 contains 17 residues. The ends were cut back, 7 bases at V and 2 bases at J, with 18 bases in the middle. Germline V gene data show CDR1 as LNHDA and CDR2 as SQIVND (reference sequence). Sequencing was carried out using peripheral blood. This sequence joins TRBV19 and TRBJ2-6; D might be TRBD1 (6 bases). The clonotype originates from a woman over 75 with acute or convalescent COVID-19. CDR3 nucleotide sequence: TGTGCCAGTATTAACCCAACCCCAGGGGCTGGGGCCAACGTCCTGACTTTC. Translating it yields CASINPTPGAGANVLTF.